The next 21 T cell receptor beta chains were all read from a single sample in a study of cytomegalovirus exposure and HLA in healthy donors. The assay was immunoSEQ multiplex PCR, and TCRdb's table has in-frame clones only and misses some. This sample has under 200,000 clones; roughly 89% occur once, and the top ten carry about a tenth. The specimen was PBMCs. These receptors were taken from a woman aged 18-29 years in good health and CMV-seropositive.

This chain joins TRBV27 and TRBJ2-5; 9 bases agree with TRBD2. Germline V gives CDR1 MNHEY, CDR2 SMNVEV (reference sequence). The CDR3 extends over 18 amino acids. Unmatched junction bases numbered 10, after V lost 0 bases and J lost 2 bases. In nucleotides, the CDR3 is TGTGCCAGCAGTTTATCTACCCCTGGACTAGCGCCTCAAGAGACCCAGTACTTC. Protein sequence: CASSLSTPGLAPQETQYF.

The chain uses TRBV25-1 and TRBJ2-5; D perhaps matches TRBD1 (7 bases). The length of the CDR3 is 16 residues. CDR1 and CDR2 (germline): MGHDK, SYGVNS. V was pared by 5 bases and J by 7 bases, with 23 bases between. CDR3 DNA: TGTGCCAGCAGTCCTCCCGGACAGGAGGGGGTGGGGACCCAGTACTTC. It encodes CASSPPGQEGVGTQYF.

The chain employs TRBV30 and TRBJ2-7; D not certain. Germline V gene lookup returns CDR1 GTSNPN and CDR2 SVGIG (reference sequence). CDR3 length equals 12 residues. Trimming cost V 3 bases and J 1 base, with 7 bases left between them. The CDR3 sequence: CAWSPGSYEQYF. Written as DNA, the CDR3 is TGTGCCTGGAGCCCAGGATCCTACGAGCAGTACTTC.

As regards this clone: This sample also contains other DNA sequences that code for the same CDR3. This rearrangement joins TRBV7-2 to TRBJ2-7, with a possible D match to TRBD1 (5 bases). This CDR3 comprises 13 residues. Germline V gene sequence: CDR1 SGHTA, CDR2 FQGNSA. V was cut by 1 base and J by 3 bases, with 7 bases left in between. The chain's CDR3 is CASSLGGGYEQYF. CDR3 nucleotide sequence: TGTGCCAGCAGCTTAGGGGGCGGCTACGAGCAGTACTTC.

For this clone: The junction does not match germline at one end; this may be a read error. The rearrangement links TRBV7-7 to TRBJ2-1, with TRBD2 as a possible D gene (5 bases). Germline values: CDR1 SSHAT, CDR2 FNYEAQ (reference sequence). This CDR3 has 22 residues. DNA of the CDR3: TGTGCTAGCAGCCCCACCGTAAGGACTTGTTCCTATCGGAGTTGGTTCTACAATGAGCAGTTCTTC. Its protein product is CASSPTVRTCSYRSWFYNEQFF.

The chain is built from TRBV10-2 and TRBJ2-7; TRBD1 is a possible D gene (5 bases). This CDR3 spans 15 amino acids. V shed 2 bases and J shed 5 bases, with 16 bases lying between them. Germline loops: CDR1 WSHSY, CDR2 SAAADI. CDR3 loop: CASSENLGLVDEQYF. The DNA for the CDR3 is TGCGCCAGCAGTGAGAATCTGGGGCTGGTTGACGAGCAGTACTTC.

This chain links TRBV4-2 with TRBJ1-1, with D possibly matching TRBD1 (5 bases). Between the trimmed V and J ends, which lost 0 bases and 10 bases, there was a span of 21 bases. The CDR3 runs 16 residues. CDR1 is LGHNA and CDR2 is YNFKEQ in the germline V gene. The CDR3 DNA is TGTGCCAGCAGCCAAGAGGTTGTAACAGCCCTTAGGGGAGCTTTCTTT. Translating gives CASSQEVVTALRGAFF.

The V gene is TRBV29-1, the J gene TRBJ2-7; D is undetermined. V lost 6 bases to trimming and J lost 6 bases, with 15 bases between them. The CDR3 runs 12 residues. Germline loops: CDR1 SQVTM, CDR2 ANQGSEA. The CDR3 spells CSVLDPLVEQYF. CDR3 nucleotide sequence: TGCAGCGTCCTAGACCCGCTGGTCGAGCAGTACTTC.

The chain is built from TRBV7-2 and TRBJ1-5; 12 bases agree with TRBD1. The V and J ends lost 5 bases and 9 bases, in that order; junction bases with no gene match: 14. The CDR3 contains 17 residues. Germline loops: CDR1 SGHTA, CDR2 FQGNSA. The CDR3 here is CASSGGPGQGASGPQHF. The CDR3 coding sequence is TGTGCCAGCAGCGGAGGTCCGGGACAGGGGGCCTCAGGGCCCCAGCATTTT.

The V gene is TRBV6-6, the J gene TRBJ2-7, with 9 bases fitting TRBD2. The CDR3 runs to 14 residues. Germline V CDR1 and CDR2: MNHNY, SVGAGI (reference sequence). Trimming cost V 8 bases and J 5 bases; bases outside gene matches: 10. The CDR3 bases are TGTGCCAGCGTCGGGCTAGCGGGAATCCACGAGCAGTACTTC. This gives the protein CASVGLAGIHEQYF.

The CDR3, as DNA: TGTGCCAGCTCCAAAAGGGGGGAGACCCAGTACTTC. Translated, it gives CASSKRGETQYF. The chain is built from TRBV7-2 and TRBJ2-5, with D possibly TRBD1 on 6 matching bases. The ends were cut back, 8 bases at V and 5 bases at J, with 12 bases in the middle. The germline gives CDR1 SGHTA, CDR2 FQGNSA. CDR3 length: 12 residues.

This clone was seen a single time. The chain has TRBV19 and TRBJ2-5, with 10 bases that match TRBD1. The germline CDR1 and CDR2 sequences are LNHDA and SQIVND (reference sequence). The CDR3 spans 16 residues. V lost 1 base and J lost 5; bases outside the gene matches: 7. CDR3 bases: TGTGCCAGTAGTATAGGAACCGGGACAGGGGTGGAGACCCAGTACTTC. Protein product: CASSIGTGTGVETQYF.

The rearrangement uses TRBV18 and TRBJ2-3; 7 bases align to TRBD1. V trimming: 4 bases; J trimming: 0 bases; junction bases outside the gene matches: 4. CDR1 and CDR2 (germline): KGHSH, LQKENI. The CDR3 loop spans 15 amino acids. CDR3 region: CASSRQQGSTDTQYF. Written as DNA, the CDR3 is TGTGCCAGCTCACGACAACAGGGGAGCACAGATACGCAGTATTTT.

V is TRBV5-1 and J is TRBJ1-1; tentatively, D is TRBD1 (5 bases). The germline V gene has CDR1 SGHRS and CDR2 YFSETQ. V lost 3 bases and J lost 0, with 9 bases in between. This CDR3 spans 14 amino acids. The CDR3 spells CASSWGTLNTEAFF. CDR3 nucleotide sequence: TGCGCCAGCAGCTGGGGGACTCTGAACACTGAAGCTTTCTTT.

This clone was recorded once. The chain joins TRBV6-5 to TRBJ2-7, with 9 bases aligning to TRBD1. V dropped 6 bases and J dropped 3; count of bases not matched to a gene: 3. Germline loops: CDR1 MNHEY, CDR2 SVGAGI. CDR3 length: 13 amino acids. CDR3 loop: CASRGQGVYEQYF. CDR3 in DNA: TGTGCCAGCAGGGGACAGGGTGTCTACGAGCAGTACTTC.

The chain uses TRBV4-2 and TRBJ1-1; D possibly corresponds to TRBD1 (6 bases). Germline assignment: CDR1 LGHNA and CDR2 YNFKEQ. V lost 0 bases, J lost 0 bases, and 17 bases lay in between. The length of the CDR3 is 18 residues. The CDR3 sequence: CASSQEPGGRFMNTEAFF. CDR3 DNA sequence: TGTGCCAGCAGCCAAGAACCGGGGGGCCGGTTCATGAACACTGAAGCTTTCTTT.

The chain combines TRBV7-3 with TRBJ1-1; 10 nucleotides match TRBD1. This CDR3 has 14 residues. In germline, CDR1 is SGHTA, CDR2 FQGTGA. V dropped 6 bases and J dropped 4; count of bases not matched to a gene: 5. DNA for the CDR3: TGTGCCAGCAGTCGGACAGGGGGAGGCACTGAAGCTTTCTTT. It is translated as CASSRTGGGTEAFF.

V gene TRBV5-1 combines with J gene TRBJ2-3; D possibly corresponds to TRBD1 (7 bases). The germline CDR1 and CDR2 sequences are SGHRS and YFSETQ. There are 17 residues in the CDR3. V lost 4 bases, J lost 3 bases, and 21 bases lay in between. The DNA for the CDR3 is TGCGCCAGCAGCAATATGCCCACAGGGGCGGGAACAGATACGCAGTATTTT. Translated: CASSNMPTGAGTDTQYF.

This clone was detected a few times. The chain is built from TRBV11-2 and TRBJ1-3; TRBD1 is a possible D gene (6 bases). Germline V lookup: CDR1 SGHAT, CDR2 FQNNGV. The CDR3 consists of 14 residues. Trimming removed 2 bases from V and 4 bases from J, with 9 bases in between. This chain's CDR3 is CASSLTGPGNTIYF. Here the CDR3 DNA reads TGTGCCAGCAGCTTAACAGGGCCAGGAAACACCATATATTTT.

This clone was detected once. The V and J genes are TRBV2 and TRBJ2-1, with D uncertain. The length of the CDR3 is 15 residues. The ends were cut back, 0 bases at V and 5 bases at J, with 11 bases in the middle. Germline-derived CDR1 and CDR2 are SNHLY and FYNNEI. The CDR3 reads CASSEAHNYNNEQFF. DNA for the CDR3: TGTGCCAGCAGTGAAGCGCATAACTACAACAATGAGCAGTTCTTC.

V and J are TRBV19 and TRBJ1-1, with 7 bases that match TRBD1. Germline trimming cut 9 bases from V and 3 bases from J; bases unmatched to any gene: 7. The CDR3 length is 13 residues. Germline V lookup: CDR1 LNHDA, CDR2 SQIVND (reference sequence). CDR3 sequence reads: CASRTGPYTEAFF. The CDR3 nucleotides are TGTGCCAGCCGGACAGGACCATACACTGAAGCTTTCTTT.